What follows are 11 T cell receptor beta chains derived from one specimen sequenced in a study of early T cells in non-severe SARS-CoV-2 infection. TCRdb reprocessed the 5' RACE reads with MiXCR, giving one entry per CDR3 protein. The top ten clones hold roughly 20% of a sample with 35,000 to 45,000 distinct CDR3 sequences, about 6% of them seen once. The sequencing used whole blood, collected at baseline. These receptor sequences come from an adult who was a healthcare worker with PCR-confirmed SARS-CoV-2 infection or an uninfected control (not recorded which).

This clonotype showed up just a few times. The CDR3 is CASSISSGLLSGANVLTF. In DNA form, the CDR3 reads TGTGCCAGTAGTATCTCTTCGGGACTGCTCTCTGGGGCCAACGTCCTGACTTTC. The rearrangement uses TRBV19 and TRBJ2-6; maybe TRBD2 (6 bases). V was shortened by 3 bases and J by 0 bases, with 15 bases between the two germline ends. This CDR3 has 18 amino acids. From germline, CDR1 is LNHDA and CDR2 SQIVND (reference sequence).

This clonotype was observed a handful of times. The chain links TRBV7-8 to TRBJ2-3; D is uncertain. The CDR3 runs to 13 residues. The germline V gene has CDR1 SGHVS and CDR2 FQNEAQ. Trimming removed 3 bases at V and 5 bases at J, with 9 bases between. CDR3 in amino acids: CASSLVSGDTQYF. The CDR3 coding sequence is TGTGCCAGCAGCTTGGTTTCGGGAGATACGCAGTATTTT.

V and J are TRBV24-1 and TRBJ2-1, with a possible D match to TRBD2 (5 bases). Germline CDR1 reads KGHDR; CDR2 reads SFDVKD. This CDR3 is 13 amino acids long. V was shortened by 2 bases and J by 6 bases, with 7 bases between the two germline ends. CDR3 sequence: CATSDSGINEQFF. The CDR3 DNA is TGTGCCACCAGTGATTCCGGGATCAATGAGCAGTTCTTC.

With respect to this clonotype: This may be a read error, as it is one base from a much larger clone. V is TRBV20-1 and J is TRBJ2-7; no definite D call. There are 14 residues in the CDR3. The V gene's germline CDR1 is DFQATT and CDR2 SNEGSKA (reference sequence). The CDR3 here is CSAAEWGNTHEQHF. For the CDR3, the DNA is TGCAGTGCTGCAGAGTGGGGTAATACCCACGAGCAGCACTTC.

This clonotype has ten or more counts. The genes are TRBV7-3 and TRBJ2-3; 7 bases map to TRBD1. With V trimmed by 1 base and J by 4 bases, 8 bases remained unmatched. Germline CDR1 SGHTA, CDR2 FQGTGA. This CDR3 has 16 residues. The CDR3 coding sequence is TGTGCCAGCAGCTTAAGAGGGGGCGGATGGGCAGATACGCAGTATTTT. It yields the protein CASSLRGGGWADTQYF. Full variable domain (remainder filled in from reference TRBV7-3 and TRBJ2-3): GAGVSQTPSNKVTEKGKYVELRCDPISGHTALYWYRQSLGQGPEFLIYFQGTGAADDSGLPNDRFFAVRPEGSVSTLKIQRTERGDSAVYLCASSLRGGGWADTQYFGPGTRLTVL.

This clonotype was found once. The J gene is TRBJ2-5, the V gene TRBV7-9; 11 nucleotides align to TRBD2. Trimming at V came to 5 bases and at J to 4 bases, leaving 9 bases not matched to a gene. CDR3 length: 16 amino acids. The V gene's germline CDR1 is SEHNR and CDR2 FQNEAQ (reference sequence). DNA of the CDR3: TGTGCCAGCAGCCCCCCCCGGCTAGCGGGGGGAGAGACCCAGTACTTC. The encoded protein is CASSPPRLAGGETQYF.

This clonotype was detected a few times. CDR3 sequence reads: CASSRRVPPYEQYF. The CDR3 DNA reads TGTGCCAGCAGTCGACGGGTGCCCCCCTACGAGCAGTACTTC. The chain is built from TRBV28 and TRBJ2-7; D is ambiguous. CDR1 MDHEN and CDR2 SYDVKM come from the germline V gene. Trimming removed 5 bases from V and 2 bases from J, with 13 bases in between. The CDR3 sequence is 14 residues long.

This clonotype was counted at least ten times. V usage is TRBV18 and J usage is TRBJ1-5; 7 bases map to TRBD1. Germline V lookup: CDR1 KGHSH, CDR2 LQKENI. The CDR3 consists of 14 residues. The V and J ends lost 5 bases and 4 bases, in that order; junction bases with no gene match: 5. This CDR3 is CASSSTGDNQPQHF. The CDR3 nucleotides are TGTGCCAGCTCAAGTACAGGGGATAATCAGCCCCAGCATTTT.

In this sample, this clonotype turned up a few times. The V gene is TRBV11-2, the J gene TRBJ2-7; perhaps D is TRBD1 or TRBD2 (5 bases each). V was shortened by 1 base and J by 0 bases, with 7 bases between the two germline ends. The CDR3 totals 14 residues. Germline V gene data show CDR1 as SGHAT and CDR2 as FQNNGV. CDR3 loop: CASSLGGTSYEQYF. The CDR3 nucleotides are TGTGCCAGCAGCTTAGGTGGGACCTCCTACGAGCAGTACTTC.

This clonotype occurred many times. The CDR3, as DNA: TGTGCCCGATTACCCGGGCATAATTCACCCCTCCACTTT. Protein sequence: CARLPGHNSPLHF. This chain uses TRBV9 with TRBJ1-6; D remains unclear. The CDR3 consists of 13 residues. Looked up from germline, CDR1 is SGDLS and CDR2 is YYNGEE. V was pared by 10 bases and J by 5 bases, with 13 bases between.

This clonotype was picked up many times. The chain combines TRBV10-3 with TRBJ2-1; D perhaps matches TRBD2 (6 bases). V was shortened by 5 bases and J by 4 bases, with 15 bases between the two germline ends. CDR1 is ENHRY and CDR2 is SYGVKD in the germline V gene. The CDR3 has 15 residues. Here the CDR3 reads CAISPGTGGYNEQFF. Written as DNA, the CDR3 is TGTGCCATCAGTCCCGGGACTGGGGGTTACAATGAGCAGTTCTTC.